This T cell receptor (beta chain) was sequenced for a study of OX40 agonist ivuxolimab in advanced cancers. This table comes from immunoSEQ multiplex PCR, and its TCRdb copy is limited to in-frame clones, with some not included. The sample gives more than 60,000 clones, over 75% of which show up once; 0.5% to 0.85% is in the top ten. J was trimmed by 6 bases and V by 5 bases; bases with no gene match: 7. The CDR3 is 14 residues long. Germline CDR1 and CDR2: SGHTA and FQGNSA. Sequences were derived from CD4+ or CD8+ T cells sorted from blood, sampled in a trial of the OX40 agonist ivuxolimab. The receptor was derived from an adult with an advanced solid tumor such as melanoma, head and neck, liver or kidney cancer. V and J are TRBV7-2 and TRBJ2-1; 7 nucleotides match TRBD1. The CDR3 loop reads CASSHWDRTNEQFF. The DNA of the CDR3 is TGTGCCAGCAGCCATTGGGACAGAACCAATGAGCAGTTCTTC.